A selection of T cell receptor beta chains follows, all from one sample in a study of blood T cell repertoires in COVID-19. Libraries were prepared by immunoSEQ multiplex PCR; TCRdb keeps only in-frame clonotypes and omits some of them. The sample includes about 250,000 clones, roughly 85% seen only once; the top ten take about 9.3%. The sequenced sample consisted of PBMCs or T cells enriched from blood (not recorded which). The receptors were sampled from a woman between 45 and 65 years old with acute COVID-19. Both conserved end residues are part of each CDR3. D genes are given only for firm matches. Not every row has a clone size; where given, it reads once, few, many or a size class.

cdr3_nt: TGTGCCAGCAGCCCTACGGACAGTCTGAACACTGAAGCTTTCTTT
cdr3_aa: CASSPTDSLNTEAFF
v_call: TRBV27
j_call: TRBJ1-1
clone_size: NA
d_call: NA

cdr3_nt: TGTGCCAGCAGCGAAACAAACACTGAAGCTTTCTTT
cdr3_aa: CASSETNTEAFF
v_call: TRBV9
j_call: TRBJ1-1
clone_size: NA
d_call: NA

cdr3_nt: TGTGCCAGCAGAGGACAGGGCAATTCACCCCTCCACTTT
cdr3_aa: CASRGQGNSPLHF
v_call: TRBV6-4
j_call: TRBJ1-6
clone_size: NA
d_call: TRBD1

cdr3_nt: TGTGCCAGCAGCAAACCCTACACAGATACGCAGTATTTT
cdr3_aa: CASSKPYTDTQYF
v_call: TRBV7-2
j_call: TRBJ2-3
clone_size: NA
d_call: NA

cdr3_nt: TGTGCCAGCAGCTTGGGGGACTATAGCAATCAGCCCCAGCATTTT
cdr3_aa: CASSLGDYSNQPQHF
v_call: TRBV5-8
j_call: TRBJ1-5
clone_size: once
d_call: NA

cdr3_nt: TGTGCCACGACGCGGCAGGGGGACCTCTCCTATAATTCACCCCTCCACTTT
cdr3_aa: CATTRQGDLSYNSPLHF
v_call: TRBV30
j_call: TRBJ1-6
clone_size: once
d_call: TRBD1

cdr3_nt: TGTGCCAGCAGCCAAGTCCTAGCGGGGGTCTATGAGCAGTTCTTC
cdr3_aa: CASSQVLAGVYEQFF
v_call: TRBV14
j_call: TRBJ2-1
clone_size: NA
d_call: TRBD2

cdr3_nt: TGTGCCTGGAGGCGAGGGCCAGGACGGAGCTACACCTTC
cdr3_aa: CAWRRGPGRSYTF
v_call: TRBV30
j_call: TRBJ1-2
clone_size: NA
d_call: NA

cdr3_nt: TGCGCCAGCAGCCAGCGACAGGGCTTCTCCTCTGGAAACACCATATATTTT
cdr3_aa: CASSQRQGFSSGNTIYF
v_call: TRBV4-3
j_call: TRBJ1-3
clone_size: once
d_call: TRBD1

cdr3_nt: TGTGCCAGCTCACTGAGCGACAGGGAAGGCGGCTACACCTTC
cdr3_aa: CASSLSDREGGYTF
v_call: TRBV18
j_call: TRBJ1-2
clone_size: NA
d_call: TRBD1

cdr3_nt: TGTGCCAGCAGTTACCCGGGAATCCTTGGGAATGAGCAGTTCTTC
cdr3_aa: CASSYPGILGNEQFF
v_call: TRBV6-5
j_call: TRBJ2-1
clone_size: NA
d_call: NA

cdr3_nt: TGTGCCGGGGCGACTAGCGGTGCCGGGGATACGCAGTATTTT
cdr3_aa: CAGATSGAGDTQYF
v_call: TRBV7-9
j_call: TRBJ2-3
clone_size: NA
d_call: TRBD2

cdr3_nt: TGTGCCAGCAGCCCCCCGGGCCAGGGCTGGAACACTGAAGCTTTCTTT
cdr3_aa: CASSPPGQGWNTEAFF
v_call: TRBV9
j_call: TRBJ1-1
clone_size: NA
d_call: NA

cdr3_nt: TGTGCCTGGAACAGACAGGGGACCCGCTCTGGGGCCAACGTCCTGACTTTC
cdr3_aa: CAWNRQGTRSGANVLTF
v_call: TRBV30
j_call: TRBJ2-6
clone_size: NA
d_call: TRBD1